Sequencing of this TCR beta chain was carried out in a study of OX40 agonist ivuxolimab in advanced cancers. Study details: While on treatment, patients had intravenous ivuxolimab at 0.01 to 10 mg/kg every 2 weeks.

V was shortened by 2 bases and J by 8 bases, with 12 bases between the two germline ends. In germline, CDR1 is MNHNY, CDR2 SVGAGI (reference sequence). This CDR3 has 13 residues. Clones were read by immunoSEQ multiplex PCR, and TCRdb kept only the in-frame ones, dropping some. The sample yields about 35,000 clones, 70% to 85% seen once. The chain combines TRBV6-6 with TRBJ1-2, with D unclear. This receptor was obtained from an adult with an advanced solid tumor such as melanoma, head and neck, liver or kidney cancer. The specimen comprised CD4+ or CD8+ T cells sorted from blood, sampled in a trial of the OX40 agonist ivuxolimab. CDR3 sequence (DNA): TGTGCCAGCAGTTACATAAGTTGGGAAGGCTACACCTTC. Protein sequence: CASSYISWEGYTF.